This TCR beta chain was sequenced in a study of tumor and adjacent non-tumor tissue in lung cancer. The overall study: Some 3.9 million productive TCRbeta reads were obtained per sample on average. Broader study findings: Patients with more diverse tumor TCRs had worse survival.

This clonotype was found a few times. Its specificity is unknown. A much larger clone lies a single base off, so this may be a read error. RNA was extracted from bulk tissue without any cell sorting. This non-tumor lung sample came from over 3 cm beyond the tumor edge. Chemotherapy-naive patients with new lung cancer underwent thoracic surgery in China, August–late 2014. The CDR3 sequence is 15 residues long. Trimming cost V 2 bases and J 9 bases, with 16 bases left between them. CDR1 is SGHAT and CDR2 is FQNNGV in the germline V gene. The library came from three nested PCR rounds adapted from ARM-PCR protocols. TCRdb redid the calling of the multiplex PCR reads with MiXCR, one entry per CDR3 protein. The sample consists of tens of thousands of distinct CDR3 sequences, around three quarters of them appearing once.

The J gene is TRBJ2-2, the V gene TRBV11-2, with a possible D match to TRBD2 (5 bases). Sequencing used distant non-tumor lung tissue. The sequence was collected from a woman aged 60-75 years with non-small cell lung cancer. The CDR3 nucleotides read TGTGCCAGCAGCTTACGGCAGGAGGCGAGCAGGGAGCTGTTTTTT. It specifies CASSLRQEASRELFF.